Reported below is one TCR beta chain. Original analysis: Reference gene primers were amplified, and this amplification served to estimate nucleated cell counts. The data were produced by immunoSEQ multiplex PCR, yet TCRdb's version contains in-frame clones alone and is incomplete. V, J and clone size are taken as reported in that table, and D and trimming were inferred from the DNA itself. This sample yields some 83,000 clones, of which roughly 80% are seen a single time; approximately 12% belongs to the top ten. The entry originates in a study of blood T cell repertoires in COVID-19. Overall study: Acute-phase and convalescent COVID-19 samples originated in the United States, Italy and Spain. Sample material is recorded as cDNA or gDNA derived from T cells, B-cell-depleted T cells, or PBMCs.

The CDR3 is 13 amino acids. V dropped 3 bases and J dropped 8; count of bases not matched to a gene: 1. V and J are TRBV12-3 or TRBV12-4 and TRBJ1-1; 12 nucleotides align to TRBD1. The receptor's source is a man aged 50 to 60 with acute or convalescent COVID-19. Sample: peripheral blood. CDR3 sequence reads: CASSFGTGGEAFF. In DNA form, the CDR3 reads TGTGCCAGCAGTTTCGGGACAGGGGGCGAAGCTTTCTTT.